Listed below are T cell receptor beta chains from one sample, sequenced in a study of T cell responses to AZD1222 COVID-19 vaccine. The protocol was immunoSEQ multiplex PCR, while the TCRdb copy is restricted to in-frame clones and leaves out a portion. The sample carries more than 100,000 clones, approximately 90% recorded once. Source: peripheral blood, taken on day 0 of AZD1222 vaccination. These receptors came from an adult in good health. Both conserved end residues are part of each CDR3. A D gene is named only where the DNA matches it firmly. Not all rows give a size; the values are once, few, many and, for expanded clones, a class.

d_call	v_call	j_call	clone_size	cdr3_nt	cdr3_aa
.	TRBV10-3	TRBJ1-5	.	TGTGCCACCATGTGGGGCCCCAATCAGCCCCAGCATTTT	CATMWGPNQPQHF
.	TRBV18	TRBJ1-3	.	TGTGCCAGCTCACCGGGGGCAGGATCAAGCTCTGGAAACACCATATATTTT	CASSPGAGSSSGNTIYF
TRBD2	TRBV28	TRBJ2-7	few	TGTGCCAGCAGTTTAACTAGCGGGAGAGGGTTAGGGCAGTACTTC	CASSLTSGRGLGQYF
.	TRBV4-2	TRBJ1-6	.	TGTGCCAGCAGCCAAGATTTGGGCCAGGGAGGTTCACCCCTCCACTTT	CASSQDLGQGGSPLHF
.	TRBV4-1	TRBJ2-7	.	TGCGCCAGCAGCCTCAAAACGGAGGATTACGAGCAGTACTTC	CASSLKTEDYEQYF
.	TRBV28	TRBJ2-1	.	TGTGCCAGCCGGGGTGGTGGAACTACATCCTACAATGAGCAGTTCTTC	CASRGGGTTSYNEQFF
.	TRBV18	TRBJ1-6	once	TGTGCCAGCTCACCACGGACGGACCCTAATTCACCCCTCCACTTT	CASSPRTDPNSPLHF
.	TRBV7-9	TRBJ1-2	.	TGTGCCAGCAGCTTAGACCTTAGGGGCTACACCTTC	CASSLDLRGYTF
TRBD2	TRBV7-8	TRBJ2-7	.	TGTGCCAGCAGCCCTAGAGTATCCGGGCGGGGGGGCGAGCAGTACTTC	CASSPRVSGRGGEQYF
TRBD1	TRBV18	TRBJ1-6	.	TGTGCCAGCTCACTAACGGACAGGGGATATTCACCCCTCCACTTT	CASSLTDRGYSPLHF
.	TRBV4-1	TRBJ1-2	once	TGCGCCAGCAGCCAAGGACCGGGACAACACTATGGCTACACCTTC	CASSQGPGQHYGYTF
TRBD1	TRBV9	TRBJ1-1	.	TGTGCCAGCAGCGTAGATATAGGGGGCAGTGAAGCTTTCTTT	CASSVDIGGSEAFF